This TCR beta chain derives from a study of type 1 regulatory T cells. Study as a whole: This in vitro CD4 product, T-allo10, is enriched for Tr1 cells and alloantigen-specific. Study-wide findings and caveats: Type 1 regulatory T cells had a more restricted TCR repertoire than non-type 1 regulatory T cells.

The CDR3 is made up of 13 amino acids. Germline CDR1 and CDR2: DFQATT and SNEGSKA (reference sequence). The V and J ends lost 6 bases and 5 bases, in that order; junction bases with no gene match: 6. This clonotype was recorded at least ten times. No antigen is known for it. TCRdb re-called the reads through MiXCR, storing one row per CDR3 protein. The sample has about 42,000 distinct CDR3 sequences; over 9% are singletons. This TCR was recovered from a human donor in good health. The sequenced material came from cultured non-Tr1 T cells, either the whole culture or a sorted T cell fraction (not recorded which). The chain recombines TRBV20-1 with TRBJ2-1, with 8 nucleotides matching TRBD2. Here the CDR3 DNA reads TGCAGTGCCAGGCGGGGGGCCCACAATGAGCAGTTCTTC. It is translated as CSARRGAHNEQFF.